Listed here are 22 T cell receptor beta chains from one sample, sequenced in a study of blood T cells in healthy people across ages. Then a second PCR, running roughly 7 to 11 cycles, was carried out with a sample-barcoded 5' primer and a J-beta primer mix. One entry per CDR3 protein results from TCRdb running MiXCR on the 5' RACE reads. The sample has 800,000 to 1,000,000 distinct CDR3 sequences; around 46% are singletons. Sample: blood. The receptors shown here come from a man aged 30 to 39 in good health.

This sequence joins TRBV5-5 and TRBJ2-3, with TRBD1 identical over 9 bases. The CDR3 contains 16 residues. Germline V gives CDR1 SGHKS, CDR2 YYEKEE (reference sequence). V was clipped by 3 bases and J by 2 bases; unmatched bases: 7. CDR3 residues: CASSWWGQGNTDTQYF. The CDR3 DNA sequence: TGTGCCAGCAGCTGGTGGGGACAGGGTAACACAGATACGCAGTATTTT. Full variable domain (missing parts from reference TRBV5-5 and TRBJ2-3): DAGVTQSPTHLIKTRGQQVTLRCSPISGHKSVSWYQQVLGQGPQFIFQYYEKEERGRGNFPDRFSARQFPNYSSELNVNALLLGDSALYLCASSWWGQGNTDTQYFGPGTRLTVL.

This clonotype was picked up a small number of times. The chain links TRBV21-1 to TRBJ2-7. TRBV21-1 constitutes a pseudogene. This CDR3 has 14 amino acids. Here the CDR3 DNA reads TGTGCCAGCAGCAAATGGAACAGTCACTACGAGCAGTACTTC. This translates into CASSKWNSHYEQYF.

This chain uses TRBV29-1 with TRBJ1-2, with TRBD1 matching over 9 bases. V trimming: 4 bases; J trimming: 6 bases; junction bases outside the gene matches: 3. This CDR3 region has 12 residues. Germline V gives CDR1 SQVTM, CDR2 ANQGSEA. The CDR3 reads CSVGGQGNGYTF. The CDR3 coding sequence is TGCAGCGTTGGTGGACAGGGGAATGGCTACACCTTC.

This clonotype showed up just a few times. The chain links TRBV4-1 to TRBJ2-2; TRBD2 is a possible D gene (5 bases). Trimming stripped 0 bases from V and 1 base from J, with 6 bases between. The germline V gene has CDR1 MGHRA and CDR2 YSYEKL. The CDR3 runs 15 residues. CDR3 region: CASSQDRENTGELFF. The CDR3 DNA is TGCGCCAGCAGCCAAGATCGGGAGAACACCGGGGAGCTGTTTTTT.

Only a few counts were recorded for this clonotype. Here the CDR3 reads CSARTGANEKLFF. The CDR3 DNA sequence: TGCAGTGCGCGGACAGGGGCTAATGAAAAACTGTTTTTT. This rearrangement joins TRBV20-1 to TRBJ1-4, with 9 bases fitting TRBD1. The V segment lost 6 bases and the J segment 3 bases; nucleotides outside the gene matches: 2. The CDR3 has 13 residues. Germline CDR1 reads DFQATT; CDR2 reads SNEGSKA (reference sequence).

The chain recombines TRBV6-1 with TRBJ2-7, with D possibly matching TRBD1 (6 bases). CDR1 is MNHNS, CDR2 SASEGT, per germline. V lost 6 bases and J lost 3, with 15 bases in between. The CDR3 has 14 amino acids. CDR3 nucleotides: TGTGCCAGCAGATATCAGGGGACCTTCTACGAGCAGTACTTC. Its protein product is CASRYQGTFYEQYF.

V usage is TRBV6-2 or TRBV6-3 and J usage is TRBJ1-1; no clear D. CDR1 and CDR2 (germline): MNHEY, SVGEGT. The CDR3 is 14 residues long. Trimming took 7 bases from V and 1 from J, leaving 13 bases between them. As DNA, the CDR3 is TGTGCCAGCAAAGACCATTGGGAGAACACTGAAGCTTTCTTT. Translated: CASKDHWENTEAFF.

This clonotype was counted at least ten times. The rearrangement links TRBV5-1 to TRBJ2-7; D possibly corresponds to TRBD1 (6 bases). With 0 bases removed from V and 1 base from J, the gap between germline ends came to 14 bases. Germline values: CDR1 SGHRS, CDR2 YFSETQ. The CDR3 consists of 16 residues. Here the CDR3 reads CASSLDASGVSYEQYF. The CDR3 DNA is TGCGCCAGCAGCTTGGATGCTTCAGGGGTTTCCTACGAGCAGTACTTC. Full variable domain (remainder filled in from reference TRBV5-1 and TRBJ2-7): KAGVTQTPRYLIKTRGQQVTLSCSPISGHRSVSWYQQTPGQGLQFLFEYFSETQRNKGNFPGRFSGRQFSNSRSEMNVSTLELGDSALYLCASSLDASGVSYEQYFGPGTRLTVT.

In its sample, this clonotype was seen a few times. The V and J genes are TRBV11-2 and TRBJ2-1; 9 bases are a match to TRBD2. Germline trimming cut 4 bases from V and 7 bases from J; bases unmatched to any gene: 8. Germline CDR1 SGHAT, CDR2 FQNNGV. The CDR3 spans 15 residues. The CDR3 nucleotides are TGTGCCAGCAGCTCCAGCGGGGGGCTGGGGAATGAGCAGTTCTTC. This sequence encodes CASSSSGGLGNEQFF.

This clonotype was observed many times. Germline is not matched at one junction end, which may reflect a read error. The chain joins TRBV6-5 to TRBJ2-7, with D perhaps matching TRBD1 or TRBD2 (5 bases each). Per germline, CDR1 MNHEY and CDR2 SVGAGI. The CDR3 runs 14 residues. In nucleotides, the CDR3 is TGTGCCAGCAGTCGGGACGCGGCCTCCCACGAGCAGTACTTC. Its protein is CASSRDAASHEQYF.

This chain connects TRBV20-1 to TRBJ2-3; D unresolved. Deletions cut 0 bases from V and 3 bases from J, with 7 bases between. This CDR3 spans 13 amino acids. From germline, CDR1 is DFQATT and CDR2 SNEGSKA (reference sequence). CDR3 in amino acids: CSARDLRTDTQYF. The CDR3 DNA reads TGCAGTGCTAGAGATTTGCGTACAGATACGCAGTATTTT.

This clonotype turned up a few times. The CDR3 bases are TGTGCCAGCAGTGAAACGGCAGGCCCCTCCTACGAGCAGTACTTC. The encoded protein is CASSETAGPSYEQYF. The V call is TRBV2, the J call TRBJ2-7; D not resolved. The CDR3 extends over 15 amino acids. V was shortened by 2 bases and J by 0 bases, with 11 bases between the two germline ends. From germline, CDR1 is SNHLY and CDR2 FYNNEI.

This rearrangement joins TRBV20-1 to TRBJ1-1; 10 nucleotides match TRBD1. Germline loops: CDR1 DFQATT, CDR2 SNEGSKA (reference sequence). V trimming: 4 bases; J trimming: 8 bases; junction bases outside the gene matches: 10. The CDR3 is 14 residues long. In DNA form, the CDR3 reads TGCAGTGCTAAAGGGGACAGGGGCGGGGTGGAAGCTTTCTTT. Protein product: CSAKGDRGGVEAFF.

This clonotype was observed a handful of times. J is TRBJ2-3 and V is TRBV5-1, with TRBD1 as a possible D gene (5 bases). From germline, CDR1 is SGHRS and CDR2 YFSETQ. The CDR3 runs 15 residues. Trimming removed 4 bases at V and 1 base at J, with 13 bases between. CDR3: CASSGVGDGTDTQYF. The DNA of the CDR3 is TGCGCCAGCAGCGGGGTAGGGGATGGCACAGATACGCAGTATTTT.

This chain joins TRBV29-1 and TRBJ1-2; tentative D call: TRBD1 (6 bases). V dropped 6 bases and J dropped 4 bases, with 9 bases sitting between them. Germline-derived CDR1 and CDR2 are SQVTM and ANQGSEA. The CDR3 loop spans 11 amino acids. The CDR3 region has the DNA TGCAGCGTACAGGGTGGCTATGGCTACACCTTC. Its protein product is CSVQGGYGYTF.

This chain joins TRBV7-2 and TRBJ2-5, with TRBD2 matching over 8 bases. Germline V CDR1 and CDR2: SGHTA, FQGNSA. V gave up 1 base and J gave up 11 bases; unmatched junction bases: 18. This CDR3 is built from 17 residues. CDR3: CASSLGPAGGSYNEQYF. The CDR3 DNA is TGTGCCAGCAGCTTAGGTCCCGCGGGGGGCTCCTACAATGAGCAGTACTTC. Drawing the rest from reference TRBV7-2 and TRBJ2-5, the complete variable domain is GAGVSQSPSNKVTEKGKDVELRCDPISGHTALYWYRQSLGQGLEFLIYFQGNSAPDKSGLPSDRFSAERTGGSVSTLTIQRTQQEDSAVYLCASSLGPAGGSYNEQYFGPGTRLLVL.

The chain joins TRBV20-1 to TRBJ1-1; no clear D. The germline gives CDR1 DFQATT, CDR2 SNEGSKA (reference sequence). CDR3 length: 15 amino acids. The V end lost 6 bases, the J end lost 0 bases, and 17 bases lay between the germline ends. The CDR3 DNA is TGCAGTGCCCCTCCCAAGGGCAATGTGAACACTGAAGCTTTCTTT. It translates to CSAPPKGNVNTEAFF.

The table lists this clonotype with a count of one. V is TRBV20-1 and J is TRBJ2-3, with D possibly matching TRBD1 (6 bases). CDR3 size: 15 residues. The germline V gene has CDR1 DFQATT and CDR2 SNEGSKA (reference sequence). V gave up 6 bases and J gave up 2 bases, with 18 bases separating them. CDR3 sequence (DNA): TGCAGTGCAAACGACCGGGACACCGCCACAGATACGCAGTATTTT. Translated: CSANDRDTATDTQYF.

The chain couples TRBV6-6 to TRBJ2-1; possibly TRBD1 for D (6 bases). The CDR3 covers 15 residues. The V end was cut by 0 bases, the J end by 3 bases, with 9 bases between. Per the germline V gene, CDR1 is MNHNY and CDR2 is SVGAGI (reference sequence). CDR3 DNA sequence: TGTGCCAGCAGTTACTCGCGGACAGTCTACAATGAGCAGTTCTTC. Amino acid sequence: CASSYSRTVYNEQFF.

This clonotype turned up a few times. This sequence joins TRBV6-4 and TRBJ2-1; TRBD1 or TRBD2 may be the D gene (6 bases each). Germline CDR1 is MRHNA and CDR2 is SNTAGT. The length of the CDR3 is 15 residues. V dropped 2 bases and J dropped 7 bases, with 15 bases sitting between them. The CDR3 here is CASSDTRLGGNEQFF. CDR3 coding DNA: TGTGCCAGCAGTGACACGAGACTAGGGGGGAATGAGCAGTTCTTC.

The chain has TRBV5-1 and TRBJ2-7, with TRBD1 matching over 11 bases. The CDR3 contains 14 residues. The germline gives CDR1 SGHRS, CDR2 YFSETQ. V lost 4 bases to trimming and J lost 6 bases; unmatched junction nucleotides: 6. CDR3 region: CASSPGGTGGEQYF. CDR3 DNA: TGCGCCAGCAGCCCCGGAGGGACAGGGGGCGAGCAGTACTTC.

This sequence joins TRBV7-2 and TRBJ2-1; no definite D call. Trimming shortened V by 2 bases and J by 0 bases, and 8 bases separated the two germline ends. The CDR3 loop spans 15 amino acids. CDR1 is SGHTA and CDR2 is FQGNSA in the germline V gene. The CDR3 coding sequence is TGTGCCAGCAGCTTAATGGTGGCCTCCTACAATGAGCAGTTCTTC. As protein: CASSLMVASYNEQFF.